The entry that follows covers one TCR beta chain sequence. No cognate antigen has been identified for it. No base qualities exist here, and no much larger clone lies one base off it. From a lookup of the germline V gene, CDR1 and CDR2 are ENHRY and SYGVKD. Counted from cysteine to phenylalanine, this CDR3 has 13 amino acids. Only CDR3 DNA remains: 39 bases, in frame from the first base. V ends up 7 bases short and J 9 bases short, with an unmatched junction base count of 8. TCRbeta CDR3 regions were amplified from genomic DNA by means of the immunoSEQ Assay, a bias-controlled multiplex PCR. On the study's bioinformatics: The number of nucleated cells in each sample was estimated by amplification of reference gene primers within the assay. To quantify the absolute abundance of each unique TCRbeta CDR3 rearrangement, sequence reads were collapsed and filtered. For each sample, productive Simpson clonality was calculated as the square root of Simpson's diversity index across productive rearrangements. What TCRdb holds here is the immuneACCESS table cut down to in-frame rearrangements. Part of the clones is not present; checked against another copy, under half of the missing clones reflect an unresolved V gene, and the others are unexplained. That table is the source of V, J and clone size, and D and trimming were worked out from the DNA. The sample contains 150,000 or so clones, about three quarters of them found a single time. Roughly 1.5% of the sample is in the top ten clones.

This entry is derived from a study of blood T cell repertoires in COVID-19 (dated by TCRdb to about 2020). A note on the overall study: Samples from collaborators originated in the United States, Italy and Spain and spanned both the acute and convalescent phases of COVID-19. Nearly every sample came with metadata listing a de-identified subject ID, COVID-19 status, age in years and sex. The repertoires were made available in a free public database intended to serve as a resource for research on the immune response to SARS-CoV-2. Where HLA class I and class II types were available, the types were taken from metadata supplied by the sample provider, not from assay-based typing. The material from the prospective study consisted of cDNA or gDNA derived from T cells, B-cell-depleted T cells, or PBMCs. Samples were obtained from the ongoing ImmuneRACE study (first 160 participants) and from 1,200 or so subjects provided by 6 global collaborators. The dataset comprised deeply sampled blood TCRbeta repertoires from subjects exposed to, actively infected with, or recovered from COVID-19.

Collaborating institutions collected whole blood in K2EDTA tubes following their own protocols. Collaborator samples were shipped for TCRbeta analysis as frozen whole blood, isolated PBMCs, or DNA extracted from either sample type. The full study reports these points: The amount of clinical and demographic metadata varied by source and participant and was provided uncurated.

This TCR came from a man older than 75 with acute or convalescent COVID-19. This receptor chain uses TRBV10-3 and TRBJ2-1, with TRBD2 identical over 8 junction bases. Sequencing was done on a sample of peripheral blood. The CDR3 protein: CAITAGGLGEQFF. The DNA sequence reads TGTGCCATCACCGCGGGGGGATTGGGTGAGCAGTTCTTC.